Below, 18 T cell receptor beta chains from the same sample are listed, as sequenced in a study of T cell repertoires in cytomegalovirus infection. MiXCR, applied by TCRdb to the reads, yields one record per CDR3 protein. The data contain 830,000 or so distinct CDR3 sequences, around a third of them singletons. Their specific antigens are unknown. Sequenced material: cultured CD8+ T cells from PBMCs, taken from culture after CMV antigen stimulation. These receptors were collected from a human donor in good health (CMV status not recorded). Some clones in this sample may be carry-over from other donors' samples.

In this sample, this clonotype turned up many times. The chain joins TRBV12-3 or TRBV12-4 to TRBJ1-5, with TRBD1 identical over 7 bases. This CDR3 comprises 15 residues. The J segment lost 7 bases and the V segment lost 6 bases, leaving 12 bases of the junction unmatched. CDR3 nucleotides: TGTGCCAGCAGCCGGGAGGGACAGTATAAACAGCCCCAGCATTTT. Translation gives CASSREGQYKQPQHF.

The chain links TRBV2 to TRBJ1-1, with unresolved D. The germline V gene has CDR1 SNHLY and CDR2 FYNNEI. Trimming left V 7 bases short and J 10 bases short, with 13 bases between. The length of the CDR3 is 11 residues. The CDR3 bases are TGTGCCAGCATTAAGGGTTTCGGAGCTTTCTTT. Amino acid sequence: CASIKGFGAFF. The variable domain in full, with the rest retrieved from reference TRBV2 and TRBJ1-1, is EPEVTQTPSHQVTQMGQEVILRCVPISNHLYFYWYRQILGQKVEFLVSFYNNEISEKSEIFDDQFSVERPDGSNFTLKIRSTKLEDSAMYFCASIKGFGAFFGQGTRLTVV.

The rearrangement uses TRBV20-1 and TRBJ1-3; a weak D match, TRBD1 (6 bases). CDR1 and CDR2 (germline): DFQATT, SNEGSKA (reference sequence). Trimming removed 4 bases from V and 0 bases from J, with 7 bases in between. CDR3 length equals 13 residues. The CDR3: CSANRVSGNTIYF. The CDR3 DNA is TGCAGTGCTAACAGGGTCTCTGGAAACACCATATATTTT.

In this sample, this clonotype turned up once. CDR3 bases: TGTGCCAGCAGTGACCGGGAGCCCCAGTATTTT. This gives the protein CASSDREPQYF. The V and J genes are TRBV6-1 and TRBJ1-5, with a tentative D call TRBD2 (6 bases). The J call may not be correct, given that the DNA end is closer to TRBJ2-3. The CDR3 runs to 11 residues. In germline, CDR1 is MNHNS, CDR2 SASEGT.

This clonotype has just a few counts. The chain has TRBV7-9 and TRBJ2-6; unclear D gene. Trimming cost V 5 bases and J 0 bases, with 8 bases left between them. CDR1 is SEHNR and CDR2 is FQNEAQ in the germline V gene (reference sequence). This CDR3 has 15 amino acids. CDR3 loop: CASSRLSSGANVLTF. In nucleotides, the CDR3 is TGTGCCAGCAGCAGACTGAGCTCTGGGGCCAACGTCCTGACTTTC. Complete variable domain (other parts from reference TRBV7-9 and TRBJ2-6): DTGVSQNPRHKITKRGQNVTFRCDPISEHNRLYWYRQTLGQGPEFLTYFQNEAQLEKSRLLSDRFSAERPKGSFSTLEIQRTEQGDSAMYLCASSRLSSGANVLTFGAGSRLTVL.

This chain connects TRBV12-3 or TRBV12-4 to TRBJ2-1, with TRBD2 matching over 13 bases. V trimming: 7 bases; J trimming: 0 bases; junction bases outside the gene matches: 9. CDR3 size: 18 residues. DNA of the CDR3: TGTGCCAGCAATCCGGGACTAGCGGGGTCAAGCTCCTACAATGAGCAGTTCTTC. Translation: CASNPGLAGSSSYNEQFF.

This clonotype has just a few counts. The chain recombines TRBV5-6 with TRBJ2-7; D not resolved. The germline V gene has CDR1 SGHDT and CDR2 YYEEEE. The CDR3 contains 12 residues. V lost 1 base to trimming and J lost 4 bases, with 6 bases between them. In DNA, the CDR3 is TGTGCCAGCAGCTTGAATATGTACGAGCAGTACTTC. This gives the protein CASSLNMYEQYF.

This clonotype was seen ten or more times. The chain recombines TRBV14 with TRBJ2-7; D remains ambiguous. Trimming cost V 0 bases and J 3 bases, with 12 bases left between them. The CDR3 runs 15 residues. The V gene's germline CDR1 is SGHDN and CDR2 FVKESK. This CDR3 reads CASSQDVGMFYEQYF. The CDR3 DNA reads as TGTGCCAGCAGCCAAGATGTAGGGATGTTCTACGAGCAGTACTTC.

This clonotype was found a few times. CDR3 sequence (DNA): TGTGCCAGCAGTACTCAGCAGGGGAGGAGGCCGGAGACCCAGTACTTC. Its translation: CASSTQQGRRPETQYF. The V and J genes are TRBV11-1 and TRBJ2-5; D tentatively fits TRBD1 or TRBD2 (6 bases each). V lost 6 bases to trimming and J lost 5 bases, with 22 bases between them. CDR1 is SGHAT, CDR2 FQDESV, per germline (reference sequence). The CDR3 sequence is 16 residues long.

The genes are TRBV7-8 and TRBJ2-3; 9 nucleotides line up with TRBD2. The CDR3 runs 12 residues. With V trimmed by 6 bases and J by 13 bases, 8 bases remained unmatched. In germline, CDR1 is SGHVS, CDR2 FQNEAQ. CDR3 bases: TGTGCCAGCAGAGGTCGGGGACTAGCCAAGTATTTT. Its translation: CASRGRGLAKYF.

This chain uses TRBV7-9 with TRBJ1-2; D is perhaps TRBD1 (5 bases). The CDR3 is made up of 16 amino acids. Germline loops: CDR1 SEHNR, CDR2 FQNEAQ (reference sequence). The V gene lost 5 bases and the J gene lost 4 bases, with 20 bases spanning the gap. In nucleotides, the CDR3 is TGTGCCAGCAGCCCTCCCCACGACAGAGGATCCTATGGCTACACCTTC. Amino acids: CASSPPHDRGSYGYTF.

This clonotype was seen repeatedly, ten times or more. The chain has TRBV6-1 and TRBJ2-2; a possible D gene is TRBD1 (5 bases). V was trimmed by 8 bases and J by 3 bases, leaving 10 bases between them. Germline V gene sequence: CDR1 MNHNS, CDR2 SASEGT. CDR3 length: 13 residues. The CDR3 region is CASGDSDTGELFF. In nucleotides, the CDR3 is TGTGCCAGCGGAGACAGCGACACCGGGGAGCTGTTTTTT.

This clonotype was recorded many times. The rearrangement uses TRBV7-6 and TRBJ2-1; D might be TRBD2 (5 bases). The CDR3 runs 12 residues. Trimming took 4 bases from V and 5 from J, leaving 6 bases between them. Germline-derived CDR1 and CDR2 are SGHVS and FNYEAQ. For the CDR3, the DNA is TGTGCCAGCAGCTCGGGAAACAATGAGCAGTTCTTC. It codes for CASSSGNNEQFF.

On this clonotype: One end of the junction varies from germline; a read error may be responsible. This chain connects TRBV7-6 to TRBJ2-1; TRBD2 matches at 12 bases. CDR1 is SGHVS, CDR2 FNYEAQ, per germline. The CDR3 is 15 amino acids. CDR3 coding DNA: TGTGCCTGCAGCCACGGACTAGCGGGGAGGAATGAGCAGTTCTTC. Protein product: CACSHGLAGRNEQFF.

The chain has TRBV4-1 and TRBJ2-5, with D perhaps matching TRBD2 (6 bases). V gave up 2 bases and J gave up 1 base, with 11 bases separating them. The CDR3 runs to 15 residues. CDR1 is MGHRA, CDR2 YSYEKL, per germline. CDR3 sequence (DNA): TGCGCCAGCAGCCAAACCCCGGGGGTCCAAGAGACCCAGTACTTC. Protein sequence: CASSQTPGVQETQYF.

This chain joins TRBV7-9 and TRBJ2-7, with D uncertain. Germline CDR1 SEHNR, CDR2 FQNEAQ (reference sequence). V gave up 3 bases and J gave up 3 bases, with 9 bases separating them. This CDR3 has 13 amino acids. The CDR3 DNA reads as TGTGCCAGCAGCTTCCCTCCTGACTACGAGCAGTACGTC. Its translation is CASSFPPDYEQYV.

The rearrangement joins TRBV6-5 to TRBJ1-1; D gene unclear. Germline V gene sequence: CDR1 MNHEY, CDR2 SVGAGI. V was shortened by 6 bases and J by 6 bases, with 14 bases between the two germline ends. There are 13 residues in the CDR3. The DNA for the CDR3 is TGTGCCAGCAGGTTGAGGGTGAGCCCTGAAGCTTTCTTT. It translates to CASRLRVSPEAFF.

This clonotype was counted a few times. In nucleotides, the CDR3 is TGTGCCAGCAGTAGGGGGCTAAACGAGCAGTACTTC. Its translation: CASSRGLNEQYF. The chain is built from TRBV27 and TRBJ2-7, with 7 positions matching TRBD1. Germline CDR1 MNHEY, CDR2 SMNVEV (reference sequence). Germline trimming cut 5 bases from V and 5 bases from J; bases unmatched to any gene: 3. The length of the CDR3 is 12 residues.